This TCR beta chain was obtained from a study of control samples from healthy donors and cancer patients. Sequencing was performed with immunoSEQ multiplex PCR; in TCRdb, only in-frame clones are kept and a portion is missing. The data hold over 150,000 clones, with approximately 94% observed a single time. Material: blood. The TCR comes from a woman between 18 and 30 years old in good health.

CDR3 residues: CASRGTAYEQYF. The CDR3, as DNA: TGTGCCAGCAGGGGCACAGCCTACGAGCAGTACTTC. The J gene is TRBJ2-7, the V gene TRBV2; D ambiguous. The V gene lost 6 bases and the J gene lost 2 bases, with 8 bases spanning the gap. Per the germline V gene, CDR1 is SNHLY and CDR2 is FYNNEI. The CDR3 length is 12 residues.